The source of this T cell receptor (beta chain) is a study of cytomegalovirus exposure and HLA in healthy donors. All donors participated as healthy donors of bone marrow. The PCR used 60 Vbeta and 13 Jbeta primers. This table comes from immunoSEQ multiplex PCR, and its TCRdb copy is limited to in-frame clones, with some not included. The table lists 120,000 to 150,000 clones, less than 65% of them singletons, with 3% in the top ten. Looked up from germline, CDR1 is MGHRA and CDR2 is YSYEKL. The CDR3 covers 15 residues. V dropped 3 bases and J dropped 4; count of bases not matched to a gene: 8. A note on this clone: Its antigen is undetermined.

Study findings and constraints: It was shown in a later analysis that HLA-associated TCR beta chains were more clonally expanded than other, equally common chains. Earlier analysis found most TCR beta V segments productive about 87% or about 30% of the time. Cytomegalovirus association was listed for around 180 TCR beta chains.

V usage is TRBV4-1 and J usage is TRBJ1-1; 7 nucleotides match TRBD1. This receptor was taken from a woman in her twenties or thirties in good health and CMV-seropositive. The specimen sequenced was PBMCs. The CDR3: CASSQPGGLATEAFF. DNA for the CDR3: TGCGCCAGCAGCCAGCCAGGGGGTTTAGCCACTGAAGCTTTCTTT.